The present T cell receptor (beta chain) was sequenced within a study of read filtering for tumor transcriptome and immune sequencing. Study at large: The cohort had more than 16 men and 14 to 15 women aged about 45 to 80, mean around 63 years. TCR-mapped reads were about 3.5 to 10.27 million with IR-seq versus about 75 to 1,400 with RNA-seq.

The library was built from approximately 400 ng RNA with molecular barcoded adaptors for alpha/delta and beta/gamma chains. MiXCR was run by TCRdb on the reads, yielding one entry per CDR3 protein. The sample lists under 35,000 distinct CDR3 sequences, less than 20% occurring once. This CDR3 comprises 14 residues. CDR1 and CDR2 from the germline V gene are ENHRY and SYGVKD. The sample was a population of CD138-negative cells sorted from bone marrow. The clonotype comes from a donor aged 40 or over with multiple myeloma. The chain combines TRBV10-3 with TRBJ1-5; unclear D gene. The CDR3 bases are TGTGCATCCAAATCAGGCGATAGCAATCAGCCCCAGCATTTT. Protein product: CASKSGDSNQPQHF.